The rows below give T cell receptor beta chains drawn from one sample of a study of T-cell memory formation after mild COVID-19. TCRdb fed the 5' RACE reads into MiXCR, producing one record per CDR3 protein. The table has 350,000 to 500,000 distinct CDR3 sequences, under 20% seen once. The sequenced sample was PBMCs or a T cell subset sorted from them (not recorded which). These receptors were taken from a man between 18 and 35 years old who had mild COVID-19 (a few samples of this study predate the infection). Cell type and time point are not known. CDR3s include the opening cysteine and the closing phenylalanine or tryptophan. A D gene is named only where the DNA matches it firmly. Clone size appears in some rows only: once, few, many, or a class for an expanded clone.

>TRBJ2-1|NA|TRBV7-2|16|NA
TGTGCCAGCAGTGAACAGGGAACGGATTTATACAATGAGCAGTTCTTC
CASSEQGTDLYNEQFF
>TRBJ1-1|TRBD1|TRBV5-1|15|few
TGCGCCAGCAGCGGACTACAGGGGGCCGGCACTGAAGCTTTCTTT
CASSGLQGAGTEAFF
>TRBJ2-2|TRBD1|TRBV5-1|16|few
TGCGCCAGCAGCTTCGTGGAGACAGGGGGCGTCGGGGAGCTGTTTTTT
CASSFVETGGVGELFF
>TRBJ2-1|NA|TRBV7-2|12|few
TGTGCCAGCAGCTTAGGGGGGGCGTCGCAGTTCTTC
CASSLGGASQFF
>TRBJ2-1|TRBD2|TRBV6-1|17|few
TGTGCCAGCAGTGAAGAACCCGGGACTAGCAACGAGGATGAGCAGTTCTTC
CASSEEPGTSNEDEQFF
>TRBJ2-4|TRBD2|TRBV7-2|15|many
TGTGCCAGCAGCTCCGGGGGGGCGGGCAAAAACATTCAGTACTTC
CASSSGGAGKNIQYF
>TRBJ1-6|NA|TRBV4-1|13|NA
TGCGCCAGCAGCCAAGATCTCGAAGCTTCCCTCCACTTT
CASSQDLEASLHF
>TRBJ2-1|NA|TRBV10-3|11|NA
TGTGCCACTGGACGAGACAATGAGCAGTTCTTC
CATGRDNEQFF
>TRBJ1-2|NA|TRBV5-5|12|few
TGTGCCAGCAGAACCCCCCCGGATGGCTACACCTTC
CASRTPPDGYTF
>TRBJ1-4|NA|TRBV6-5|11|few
TGTGCCAGTACGGCGGGAGAAAAACTGTTTTTT
CASTAGEKLFF
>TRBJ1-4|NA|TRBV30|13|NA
TGTGCCTATGCCGTTTTAGGCGGTGAAAAACTGTTTTTT
CAYAVLGGEKLFF
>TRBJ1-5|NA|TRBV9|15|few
TGTGCCAGCAGCGTTTCAGGGATTAGCAATCAGCCCCAGCATTTT
CASSVSGISNQPQHF
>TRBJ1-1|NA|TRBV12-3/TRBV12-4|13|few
TGTGCCAGCCACCCGGGCCCCCGGACTGAAGCTTTCTTT
CASHPGPRTEAFF
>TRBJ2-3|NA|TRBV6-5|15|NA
TGTGCCAGCAGCCACAGGACTTCTAGCACAGATACGCAGTATTTT
CASSHRTSSTDTQYF
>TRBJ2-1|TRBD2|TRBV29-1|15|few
TGCAGCGTTGCCTCCGCGGGGGGGGTAGGGAATGAGCAGTTCTTC
CSVASAGGVGNEQFF
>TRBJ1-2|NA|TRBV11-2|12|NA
TGTGCCAGCAGCTCGTCCCCAGCTGGCTACACCTTC
CASSSSPAGYTF
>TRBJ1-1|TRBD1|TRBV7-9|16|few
TGTGCCATCGTCCAATTAACCGGGACAGGGAACACTGAAGCTTTCTTT
CAIVQLTGTGNTEAFF
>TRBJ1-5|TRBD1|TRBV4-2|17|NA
TGTGCCAGCAGCCAAGCCCAGGGACAGGGGGTCAATCAGCCCCAGCATTTT
CASSQAQGQGVNQPQHF
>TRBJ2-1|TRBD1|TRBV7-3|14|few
TGTGCCAGCAGCTCCGGGACAGGGGATTTGGGGTTCTTCTTC
CASSSGTGDLGFFF
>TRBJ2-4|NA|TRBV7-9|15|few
TGTGCCAGCAGCATAGAGAGGGCGCGAGAAAACATTCAGTACTTC
CASSIERARENIQYF
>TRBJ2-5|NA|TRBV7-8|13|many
TGTGCCAGCACCAAACCCAGGGGAGAGACCCAGTACTTC
CASTKPRGETQYF
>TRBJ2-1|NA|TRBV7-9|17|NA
TGTGCCAGCAGCATTAGAGGGGGTAGTGGCGCTTACTCTGAGCAGTTCTTC
CASSIRGGSGAYSEQFF
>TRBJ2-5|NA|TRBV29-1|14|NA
TGCAGCGTTGAGGGGTTGGGACGCCAAGAGACCCAGTACTTC
CSVEGLGRQETQYF
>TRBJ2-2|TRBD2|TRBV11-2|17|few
TGTGCCAGCAGCCCGCTAGCGGGGGGGCCGCAAACCGGGGAGCTGTTTTTT
CASSPLAGGPQTGELFF
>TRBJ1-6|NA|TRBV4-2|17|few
TGTGCCAGCAGCCAGGCCCCGGAGGGGCTGTACAGTTCACCCCTCCACTTT
CASSQAPEGLYSSPLHF
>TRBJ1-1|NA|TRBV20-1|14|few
TGCAGTGCGAACCAAAGGGGTTTGAACACTGAAGCTTTCTTT
CSANQRGLNTEAFF
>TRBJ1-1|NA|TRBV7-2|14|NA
TGTGCCAGCAGCTTCGGGGGTACTAGCCCCGTAGCTTTCTTT
CASSFGGTSPVAFF
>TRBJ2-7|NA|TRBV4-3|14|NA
TGCGCCAGCAGCCGGAGACCTACAGGAGGCGAGCAGTACTTC
CASSRRPTGGEQYF
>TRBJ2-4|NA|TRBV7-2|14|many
TGTGCCAGCAGCCGGGACGACCACTGGCCTTTTGAGTACTTC
CASSRDDHWPFEYF
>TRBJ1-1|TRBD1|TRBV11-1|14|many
TGTGCCAGCAGCTTAGCACAGGGGAGCACTGAAGCTTTCTTT
CASSLAQGSTEAFF
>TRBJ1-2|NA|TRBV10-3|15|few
TGTGCCATCAGGGACCTTCCTCGTGGAGGGTACGGCTACACCTTC
CAIRDLPRGGYGYTF
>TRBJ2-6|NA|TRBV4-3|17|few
TGCGCCAGCAGCCCGAGCCCCGACAGCTCTGGGGCCAACGTCCTGACTTTC
CASSPSPDSSGANVLTF
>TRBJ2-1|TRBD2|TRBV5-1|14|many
TGCGCCAGCAGCTTCTTAGCGGGAGACAATGAGCAGTTCTTC
CASSFLAGDNEQFF
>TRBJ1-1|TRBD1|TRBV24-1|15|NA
TGTGCCACCAGTGATCCAGGGACAGGGGACACTGAAGCTTTCTTT
CATSDPGTGDTEAFF
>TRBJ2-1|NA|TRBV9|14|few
TGTGCCAGCAGCCCCTCAGGGAACTACAATGAGCAGTTCTTC
CASSPSGNYNEQFF
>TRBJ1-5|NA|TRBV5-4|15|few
TGTGCCAGCAGCTTGGACGGGAATACTAATCAGCCCCAGCATTTT
CASSLDGNTNQPQHF
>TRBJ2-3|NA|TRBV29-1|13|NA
TGCAGCGTTGACGCAGGGTCGGGGGATACGCAGTATTTT
CSVDAGSGDTQYF
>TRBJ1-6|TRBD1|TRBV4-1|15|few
TGCGCCAGCAGCCAATACGGGACAGAGAATTCACCCCTCCACTTT
CASSQYGTENSPLHF
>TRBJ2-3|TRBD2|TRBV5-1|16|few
TGCGCCAGCAGCTCACATACTAGCGGGGGCACAGATACGCAGTATTTT
CASSSHTSGGTDTQYF
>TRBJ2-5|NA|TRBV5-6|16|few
TGTGCCAGCAGCAATCCCAGGGCGACCGGGGCTGAGACCCAGTACTTC
CASSNPRATGAETQYF
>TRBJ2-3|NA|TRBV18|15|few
TGTGCCAGCTCACCACCTATGAGGGGGGAAGATACGCAGTATTTT
CASSPPMRGEDTQYF
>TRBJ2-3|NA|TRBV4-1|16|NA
TGCGCCAGCAGCCAACAGGGCCCTCCAAACACAGATACGCAGTATTTT
CASSQQGPPNTDTQYF
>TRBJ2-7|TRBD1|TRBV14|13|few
TGTGCCAGCAGCCAAGAACGACAGGGAGAGCAGTACTTC
CASSQERQGEQYF
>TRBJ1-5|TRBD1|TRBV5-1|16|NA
TGCGCCAGCAGCTTGGGAGGGGGCTTAAGCAATCAGCCCCAGCATTTT
CASSLGGGLSNQPQHF
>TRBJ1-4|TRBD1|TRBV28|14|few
TGTGCCAGCAGTCCGACAGGGGGTAATGAAAAACTGTTTTTT
CASSPTGGNEKLFF
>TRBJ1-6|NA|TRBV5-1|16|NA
TGCGCCAGCAGCTTGTACGGGAGCTCCTATAATTCACCCCTCCACTTT
CASSLYGSSYNSPLHF
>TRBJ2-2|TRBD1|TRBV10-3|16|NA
TGTGCCATCAGTGACCTCCGGGACAGGGGAACCGGGGAGCTGTTTTTT
CAISDLRDRGTGELFF
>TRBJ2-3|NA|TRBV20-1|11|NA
TGCAGTGCTACCTACCCAGATACGCAGTATTTT
CSATYPDTQYF
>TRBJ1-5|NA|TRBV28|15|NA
TGTGCCAGCAGTTTCCTTACAGGGTCGGGACAGCCCCAGCATTTT
CASSFLTGSGQPQHF
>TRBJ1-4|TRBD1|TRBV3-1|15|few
TGTGCCAGCAGCCCTGGGACAGGGGAAAATGAAAAACTGTTTTTT
CASSPGTGENEKLFF
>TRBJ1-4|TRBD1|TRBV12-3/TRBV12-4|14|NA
TGTGCCAGCAGTTTTGGGACAGTTAATGAAAAACTGTTTTTT
CASSFGTVNEKLFF
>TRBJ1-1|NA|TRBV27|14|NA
TGTGCCAGCAGTTACCAGGGTATGAACACTGAAGCTTTCTTT
CASSYQGMNTEAFF
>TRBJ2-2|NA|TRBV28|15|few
TGTGCCAGCAGTGGAAGGGACAAATACACCGGGGAGCTGTTTTTT
CASSGRDKYTGELFF
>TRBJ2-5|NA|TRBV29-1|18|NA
TGCAGCGTTACGGGGGTGACACTCGACCAGGGTAATCCAGAGACCCAGTACTTC
CSVTGVTLDQGNPETQYF
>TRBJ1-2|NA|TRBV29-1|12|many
TGCAGCGTGGGGGACGGTAACTATGGCTACACCTTC
CSVGDGNYGYTF
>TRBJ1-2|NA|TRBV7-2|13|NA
TGTGCCAGCAGCCCCCCAGATATGGCGAGCTACACCTTC
CASSPPDMASYTF
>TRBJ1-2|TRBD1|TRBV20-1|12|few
TGCAGTGCTACGACAGGGGACTATGGCTACACCTTC
CSATTGDYGYTF
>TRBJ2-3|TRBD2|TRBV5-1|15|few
TGCGCCAGCAGCTTACTAGCGGGGGATGCAGATACGCAGTATTTT
CASSLLAGDADTQYF
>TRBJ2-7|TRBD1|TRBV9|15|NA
TGTGCCAGCAGCGTCTTCCCAGGACAGGCGGACGAGCAGTACTTC
CASSVFPGQADEQYF